The clone carrying this T cell receptor beta chain was counted between two and nine times. Its antigen is unknown. Per germline, CDR1 SGDLS and CDR2 YYNGEE. There are 15 residues in the CDR3. Trimming took off 3 bases at V and 3 bases at J, with 15 bases between the two ends. Samples from alopecia areata patients were lesional scalp punch biopsies and peripheral blood. This sample was taken from a study of CD8+ T cells in alopecia areata. Study at large: Oral tofacitinib, 5 to 10 mg twice daily, was given in an open-label trial. Tofacitinib ran 6 to 18 months, followed by 6 months off drug. Notes on the study in general: Alphabeta T cells residing in normal skin are also sequenced in scalp samples.

Following extraction, RNA underwent reverse transcription to cDNA, which served as the sequencing template. TCRdb's table, derived via immunoSEQ multiplex PCR, lists solely in-frame clones and lacks some. The sample yields 10,000 to 15,000 clones, more than 50% seen once. The rearrangement links TRBV9 to TRBJ1-1; D possibly corresponds to TRBD1 (5 bases). The specimen sequenced was skin. This TCR came from a human donor with alopecia areata. The CDR3 loop is CASSEEGMGDTEAFF. The CDR3 DNA is TGTGCCAGCAGCGAGGAGGGGATGGGGGACACTGAAGCTTTCTTT.